The 24 T cell receptor beta chains below were found in one sample sequenced in a study of T cell repertoires and HLA-DP antigens. Their antigens are not known. Produced via immunoSEQ multiplex PCR; TCRdb's table is partial and in-frame only. This table holds approximately 100,000 clones, roughly nine tenths found once. The source material was CD4+ T cells from PBMCs. The receptors shown here come from a man aged 50 to 59 in good health and CMV-seronegative.

Concerning this clone: The identical CDR3 is also encoded by other nucleotide sequences in the sample. The genes are TRBV19 and TRBJ1-5; 12 bases agree with TRBD1. This CDR3 contains 16 residues. V was clipped by 2 bases and J by 7 bases; unmatched bases: 6. Germline V gene sequence: CDR1 LNHDA, CDR2 SQIVND (reference sequence). CDR3 nucleotides: TGTGCCAGTAGTATACCGGGACAGGGGGCACGGCAGCCCCAGCATTTT. This translates into CASSIPGQGARQPQHF. The full variable domain, in which reference TRBV19 and TRBJ1-5 provide the parts outside the CDR3, is DGGITQSPKYLFRKEGQNVTLSCEQNLNHDAMYWYRQDPGQGLRLIYYSQIVNDFQKGDIAEGYSVSREKKESFPLTVTSAQKNPTAFYLCASSIPGQGARQPQHFGDGTRLSIL.

The chain links TRBV28 to TRBJ1-1; tentative D call: TRBD1 (6 bases). Between the trimmed V and J ends, which lost 9 bases and 7 bases, there was a span of 12 bases. This CDR3 has 11 residues. The germline V gene encodes CDR1 MDHEN and CDR2 SYDVKM. The DNA of the CDR3 is TGTGCCAGTTCTAACAGGGTTGAAGCTTTCTTT. It translates to CASSNRVEAFF.

This clone was counted only a few times. The V call is TRBV28, the J call TRBJ1-3, with D unresolved. This CDR3 is built from 16 residues. The V gene's germline CDR1 is MDHEN and CDR2 SYDVKM. V was pared by 5 bases and J by 0 bases, with 14 bases between. CDR3 sequence reads: CASSGLDSVSGNTIYF. The CDR3 bases are TGTGCCAGCAGTGGTTTGGACTCGGTCTCTGGAAACACCATATATTTT.

This clone showed up just once. The chain combines TRBV6-5 with TRBJ1-4; TRBD1 matches at 12 bases. Per the germline V gene, CDR1 is MNHEY and CDR2 is SVGAGI. The V segment lost 6 bases and the J segment 4 bases; nucleotides outside the gene matches: 3. The CDR3 runs to 15 residues. The CDR3 region has the DNA TGTGCCAGCAGGGGACAGGGGGCCGGTAATGAAAAACTGTTTTTT. Protein sequence: CASRGQGAGNEKLFF.

V usage is TRBV19 and J usage is TRBJ1-1; 9 nucleotides line up with TRBD1. Germline V gene data show CDR1 as LNHDA and CDR2 as SQIVND (reference sequence). Trimming took 6 bases from V and 5 from J; bases not matched to a gene: 1. There are 12 residues in the CDR3. The CDR3 DNA reads TGTGCCAGTAGAGGGACAGGGACTGAAGCTTTCTTT. The encoded protein is CASRGTGTEAFF.

This chain uses TRBV9 with TRBJ1-1; D is unclear. This CDR3 is built from 15 residues. In germline, CDR1 is SGDLS, CDR2 YYNGEE. With 3 bases removed from V and 1 base from J, the gap between germline ends came to 13 bases. The CDR3 sequence: CASSESPSRNTEAFF. DNA of the CDR3: TGTGCCAGCAGCGAGTCCCCGAGCAGGAACACTGAAGCTTTCTTT.

This chain joins TRBV11-2 and TRBJ2-7; weak D call: TRBD1 (6 bases). V dropped 6 bases and J dropped 2 bases, with 14 bases sitting between them. The CDR3 runs 14 residues. Per germline, CDR1 SGHAT and CDR2 FQNNGV. The CDR3 spells CASRPGTLTYEQYF. The DNA of the CDR3 is TGTGCCAGCAGGCCCGGGACACTTACCTACGAGCAGTACTTC.

The chain combines TRBV30 with TRBJ2-3, with 7 bases lining up with TRBD1. Losses at the gene ends were 5 bases for V and 9 bases for J; bases not matched to a gene: 5. CDR3 length equals 11 residues. Germline CDR1 reads GTSNPN; CDR2 reads SVGIG (reference sequence). The CDR3: CAWGDRETQYF. DNA for the CDR3: TGTGCCTGGGGTGACAGGGAAACGCAGTATTTT.

The chain couples TRBV4-2 to TRBJ2-3, with D unclear. This CDR3 is 11 amino acids long. Trimming stripped 1 base from V and 6 bases from J, with 2 bases between. Germline lookup yields CDR1 LGHNA and CDR2 YNFKEQ. The CDR3 reads CASSQVDTQYF. CDR3 sequence (DNA): TGTGCCAGCAGCCAAGTGGATACGCAGTATTTT.

The chain recombines TRBV30 with TRBJ1-2; the D gene is possibly TRBD1 (6 bases). CDR3 length: 12 amino acids. V lost 4 bases and J 6 bases, leaving 12 bases between the germline ends. Germline V gene sequence: CDR1 GTSNPN, CDR2 SVGIG (reference sequence). In DNA, the CDR3 is TGTGCCTGGAAGGGGTCAGGGGATGGCTACACCTTC. Protein product: CAWKGSGDGYTF.

The chain employs TRBV7-2 and TRBJ2-5, with 7 nucleotides matching TRBD1. The CDR3 has 13 amino acids. Germline CDR1 is SGHTA and CDR2 is FQGNSA. Unmatched junction bases numbered 2, after V lost 4 bases and J lost 3 bases. CDR3 amino acids: CASSYGTEETQYF. The CDR3 region has the DNA TGTGCCAGCAGCTATGGGACAGAAGAGACCCAGTACTTC.

The rearrangement uses TRBV30 and TRBJ1-3, with TRBD1 as a possible D gene (6 bases). The germline V and J ends were trimmed by 2 bases and 13 bases, with 21 bases remaining between them. In germline, CDR1 is GTSNPN, CDR2 SVGIG (reference sequence). The CDR3 covers 14 residues. The CDR3 DNA reads TGTGCCTGGAGTCTGGGGGCGGTTTCGCCCCAGATATATTTT. It specifies CAWSLGAVSPQIYF.

This clone was seen a few times. V and J are TRBV2 and TRBJ2-5; D is undetermined. CDR1 and CDR2 from the germline V gene are SNHLY and FYNNEI. V lost 8 bases and J lost 0, with 10 bases in between. The CDR3 sequence is 13 residues long. The CDR3 bases are TGTGCCAGCGGCTCCGGATACCAAGAGACCCAGTACTTC. It translates to CASGSGYQETQYF.

This clone was counted a single time. The chain joins TRBV18 to TRBJ2-3; D not resolved. The CDR3 consists of 13 residues. The germline V and J ends were trimmed by 2 bases and 0 bases, with 3 bases remaining between them. In germline, CDR1 is KGHSH, CDR2 LQKENI. The CDR3 loop is CASSPASTDTQYF. The CDR3, as DNA: TGTGCCAGCTCACCAGCCAGCACAGATACGCAGTATTTT.

The chain couples TRBV6-4 to TRBJ1-2; a weak D match, TRBD1 (6 bases). Germline V gene lookup returns CDR1 MRHNA and CDR2 SNTAGT. This CDR3 region has 18 residues. V lost 5 bases, J lost 5 bases, and 27 bases lay in between. DNA for the CDR3: TGTGCCAGCAGTCAGACGAGGGCCCCGGACAGCCGATCATATGGCTACACCTTC. This sequence encodes CASSQTRAPDSRSYGYTF.

The chain recombines TRBV28 with TRBJ2-5; 10 nucleotides line up with TRBD2. The CDR3 loop spans 16 amino acids. Germline-derived CDR1 and CDR2 are MDHEN and SYDVKM. Trimming removed 1 base from V and 3 bases from J; junction bases left unmatched: 5. Here the CDR3 reads CASSLSSGRVKETQYF. CDR3 DNA: TGTGCCAGCAGTTTATCGAGCGGGAGGGTCAAAGAGACCCAGTACTTC.

This clone was recorded only once. The chain links TRBV7-2 to TRBJ1-2, with TRBD1 as a possible D gene (5 bases). The CDR3 is made up of 14 amino acids. Per germline, CDR1 SGHTA and CDR2 FQGNSA. The V gene lost 4 bases and the J gene lost 7 bases, with 16 bases spanning the gap. CDR3 sequence: CASSSAGGQGGYTF. In DNA, the CDR3 is TGTGCCAGCAGCTCAGCGGGGGGTCAGGGTGGCTACACCTTC.

This chain joins TRBV28 and TRBJ2-7; TRBD1 agrees at 9 bases. Germline V lookup: CDR1 MDHEN, CDR2 SYDVKM. V shed 4 bases, J shed 10 bases, and the junction held 11 bases outside the gene matches. The CDR3 covers 14 residues. CDR3 loop: CASSSAGTGTRQYF. The CDR3 coding sequence is TGTGCCAGCAGTTCCGCCGGGACAGGGACCAGACAGTACTTC.

This clone was observed a handful of times. The J gene is TRBJ1-6, the V gene TRBV2; no clear D gene. Trimming stripped 7 bases from V and 4 bases from J, with 20 bases between. CDR1 is SNHLY, CDR2 FYNNEI, per germline. This CDR3 is built from 17 residues. The CDR3 DNA reads TGTGCCAGCACCAACTACGCCTCAACCTCTTATAATTCACCCCTCCACTTT. Residues: CASTNYASTSYNSPLHF.

The J gene is TRBJ2-2, the V gene TRBV30; 9 nucleotides align to TRBD2. CDR3 length equals 14 residues. Germline V gene lookup returns CDR1 GTSNPN and CDR2 SVGIG (reference sequence). After removal of 4 bases from V and 4 bases from J, the junction contained 4 bases not matched to a gene. Here the CDR3 DNA reads TGTGCCTGGACGAAGCGGGGGGCCACCGGGGAGCTGTTTTTT. Its protein is CAWTKRGATGELFF.

The chain joins TRBV5-4 to TRBJ1-3; D is unclear. The germline CDR1 and CDR2 sequences are SGHNT and YYREEE (reference sequence). The CDR3 spans 15 residues. Trimming shortened V by 0 bases and J by 2 bases, and 9 bases separated the two germline ends. CDR3 sequence: CASSLDPGAGNTIYF. DNA of the CDR3: TGTGCCAGCAGCTTGGATCCCGGGGCTGGAAACACCATATATTTT.

The chain is built from TRBV7-9 and TRBJ2-2; no definite D call. Germline V gives CDR1 SEHNR, CDR2 FQNEAQ (reference sequence). This CDR3 has 16 amino acids. Trimming removed 5 bases from V and 3 bases from J, with 16 bases in between. CDR3 protein: CASSPSGSGDTGELFF. CDR3 coding DNA: TGTGCCAGCAGCCCCTCCGGTAGTGGGGACACCGGGGAGCTGTTTTTT.

The chain is built from TRBV5-6 and TRBJ2-4; D is perhaps TRBD2 (5 bases). V lost 4 bases and J 0 bases, leaving 11 bases between the germline ends. The CDR3 totals 15 residues. Germline V CDR1 and CDR2: SGHDT, YYEEEE. The CDR3: CASSDRGPAKNIQYF. The DNA for the CDR3 is TGTGCCAGCAGCGACCGGGGTCCAGCCAAAAACATTCAGTACTTC.

The chain carries TRBV9 and TRBJ2-1; 13 bases line up with TRBD2. The CDR3 contains 15 residues. V lost 4 bases, J lost 5 bases, and 3 bases stayed unmatched. Looked up from germline, CDR1 is SGDLS and CDR2 is YYNGEE. The CDR3 nucleotides are TGTGCCAGCAGCCTGGGACTAGCGGGACACAATGAGCAGTTCTTC. Its protein is CASSLGLAGHNEQFF.